This is a list of T cell receptor beta chains from one sample in a study of T cells in localized non-small cell lung cancer. Clones were read by immunoSEQ multiplex PCR, and TCRdb kept only the in-frame ones, dropping some. The data hold 90,000 to 100,000 clones, with roughly 88% observed a single time. The input for sequencing was PBMCs, taken before any cancer treatment. These receptors were taken from a woman aged 35-70 years with stage II squamous cell lung carcinoma. The CDR3 runs from the conserved cysteine through the conserved F or W. Each record gives: clone size, J gene, D gene, V gene, CDR3 DNA, CDR3 protein. The D gene is left open where the match is weak. Expanded clones are given a class, and other clones once, few, many or no size at all.

clone size: once; J gene: TRBJ2-5; D gene: .; V gene: TRBV9; CDR3 DNA: TGTGCCAGCAGCGTAGAAACAGATCAAGAGACCCAGTACTTC; CDR3 protein: CASSVETDQETQYF
clone size: .; J gene: TRBJ2-7; D gene: TRBD2; V gene: TRBV5-1; CDR3 DNA: TGCGCCAGCAGCTTGGTTGGCGGGGGGCGCTACGAGCAGTACTTC; CDR3 protein: CASSLVGGGRYEQYF
clone size: few; J gene: TRBJ1-1; D gene: .; V gene: TRBV6-6; CDR3 DNA: TGTGCCAGCAGTTCTCCAGACAGGAGGGCTTTCTTT; CDR3 protein: CASSSPDRRAFF
clone size: once; J gene: TRBJ2-2; D gene: .; V gene: TRBV5-6; CDR3 DNA: TGTGCCAGCAGCTTGGTTCTCACAGAATATGGTACCGGGGAGCTGTTTTTT; CDR3 protein: CASSLVLTEYGTGELFF
clone size: .; J gene: TRBJ2-7; D gene: .; V gene: TRBV6-5; CDR3 DNA: TGTGCCAGCAGTCCCGGTGCGAGACCCAACTACGAGCAGTACTTC; CDR3 protein: CASSPGARPNYEQYF
clone size: .; J gene: TRBJ2-7; D gene: TRBD2; V gene: TRBV6-6; CDR3 DNA: TGTGCCAGCAGTTCCGGACTAGCGGGAGCCTACGAGCAGTACTTC; CDR3 protein: CASSSGLAGAYEQYF
clone size: .; J gene: TRBJ2-1; D gene: TRBD2; V gene: TRBV5-6; CDR3 DNA: TGTGCCAGCAGCTTCTCGGCTAGCGGCCGCAGCTCCTACAATGAGCAGTTCTTC; CDR3 protein: CASSFSASGRSSYNEQFF
clone size: .; J gene: TRBJ1-1; D gene: TRBD1; V gene: TRBV6-6; CDR3 DNA: TGTGCCAGCCAGTCACGACAGGGTGGCAACACTGAAGCTTTCTTT; CDR3 protein: CASQSRQGGNTEAFF
clone size: .; J gene: TRBJ2-5; D gene: .; V gene: TRBV19; CDR3 DNA: TGTGCCAGTAGTATGGTCCAAGAGACCCAGTACTTC; CDR3 protein: CASSMVQETQYF
clone size: .; J gene: TRBJ2-1; D gene: .; V gene: TRBV6-1; CDR3 DNA: TGTGCCAGCATGGGGGCAGGGGGGCGGATTGAGCAGTTCTTC; CDR3 protein: CASMGAGGRIEQFF
clone size: .; J gene: TRBJ1-3; D gene: .; V gene: TRBV5-1; CDR3 DNA: TGCGCCAGCAGTTCCGGACAGCCCTCTGGAAACACCATATATTTT; CDR3 protein: CASSSGQPSGNTIYF
clone size: .; J gene: TRBJ2-3; D gene: .; V gene: TRBV6-5; CDR3 DNA: TGTGCCAGCAGTTACTCGGCGACAGATACGCAGTATTTT; CDR3 protein: CASSYSATDTQYF
clone size: .; J gene: TRBJ2-1; D gene: TRBD1; V gene: TRBV6-1; CDR3 DNA: TGTGCCAGCAGTGGCCGACAGGGGGCTGCCTACAATGAGCAGTTCTTC; CDR3 protein: CASSGRQGAAYNEQFF
clone size: .; J gene: TRBJ2-2; D gene: .; V gene: TRBV10-3; CDR3 DNA: TGTGCCATCAGGGCCGACAGCAACACCGGGGAGCTGTTTTTT; CDR3 protein: CAIRADSNTGELFF
clone size: .; J gene: TRBJ1-2; D gene: .; V gene: TRBV28; CDR3 DNA: TGTGCCAGCAGGGTCTCCGGTCATGGCTACACCTTC; CDR3 protein: CASRVSGHGYTF
clone size: .; J gene: TRBJ2-2; D gene: TRBD2; V gene: TRBV4-2; CDR3 DNA: TGTGCCAGCAGCCAAGGTGGGGCTAGCGGGAGAGCCGGGGAGCTGTTTTTT; CDR3 protein: CASSQGGASGRAGELFF
clone size: .; J gene: TRBJ2-5; D gene: TRBD2; V gene: TRBV6-1; CDR3 DNA: TGTGCCAGCAGTGCTGGACTAGTTGAGACCCAGTACTTC; CDR3 protein: CASSAGLVETQYF
clone size: .; J gene: TRBJ1-4; D gene: .; V gene: TRBV5-5; CDR3 DNA: TGTGCCAGCAGCCCTTTGGGGGGCGCGGAGGAAAAACTGTTTTTT; CDR3 protein: CASSPLGGAEEKLFF
clone size: few; J gene: TRBJ2-2; D gene: .; V gene: TRBV6-1; CDR3 DNA: TGTGCCATCTCAGCGGGCTCGAACACCGGGGAGCTGTTTTTT; CDR3 protein: CAISAGSNTGELFF
clone size: .; J gene: TRBJ2-6; D gene: .; V gene: TRBV27; CDR3 DNA: TGTGCCAGCAGTTACGTACAAAGGGGATACTCTGGGGCCAACGTCCTGACTTTC; CDR3 protein: CASSYVQRGYSGANVLTF
clone size: .; J gene: TRBJ1-6; D gene: .; V gene: TRBV7-8; CDR3 DNA: TGTGCCAGCAGCTCCCGCCAGATGGGGAGCCATAATTCACCCCTCCACTTT; CDR3 protein: CASSSRQMGSHNSPLHF
clone size: .; J gene: TRBJ2-2; D gene: .; V gene: TRBV11-2; CDR3 DNA: TGTGCCAGCAGCCAGGCGGCGGGCACCGGGGAGCTGTTTTTT; CDR3 protein: CASSQAAGTGELFF
clone size: .; J gene: TRBJ1-6; D gene: .; V gene: TRBV11-2; CDR3 DNA: TGTGCCAGCAGCTCCGGGACGGTTAATTCACCCCTCCACTTT; CDR3 protein: CASSSGTVNSPLHF
clone size: once; J gene: TRBJ2-4; D gene: .; V gene: TRBV5-6; CDR3 DNA: TGTGCCAGCAGCTTGAAATCGGGGGCAACCAAAAACATTCAGTACTTC; CDR3 protein: CASSLKSGATKNIQYF
clone size: .; J gene: TRBJ2-5; D gene: .; V gene: TRBV6-1; CDR3 DNA: TGTGCCAGCGACAGGCAAGAGACCCAGTACTTC; CDR3 protein: CASDRQETQYF
clone size: .; J gene: TRBJ2-3; D gene: .; V gene: TRBV7-9; CDR3 DNA: TGTGCCACTTCAGATACGCAGTATTTT; CDR3 protein: CATSDTQYF
clone size: .; J gene: TRBJ2-7; D gene: .; V gene: TRBV6-1; CDR3 DNA: TGTGCCAGCAGTGAAGTGACAGGAGCTTTGGACGAGCAGTACTTC; CDR3 protein: CASSEVTGALDEQYF
clone size: .; J gene: TRBJ2-2; D gene: .; V gene: TRBV29-1; CDR3 DNA: TGCAGCGCGAGGTACACCGGGGAGCTGTTTTTT; CDR3 protein: CSARYTGELFF
clone size: .; J gene: TRBJ1-1; D gene: .; V gene: TRBV5-6; CDR3 DNA: TGTGCCAGCAGCTTGGCGGATAACACTGAAGCTTTCTTT; CDR3 protein: CASSLADNTEAFF
clone size: .; J gene: TRBJ2-7; D gene: .; V gene: TRBV7-8; CDR3 DNA: TGTGCCAGCAGCTTGTTGGTTGGGCTTAGCGGCCCGGGCGAGCAGTACTTC; CDR3 protein: CASSLLVGLSGPGEQYF
clone size: .; J gene: TRBJ1-6; D gene: .; V gene: TRBV18; CDR3 DNA: TGTGCCAGCTCATCGGGACCCCCGGGGGATTCACCCCTCCACTTT; CDR3 protein: CASSSGPPGDSPLHF
clone size: .; J gene: TRBJ2-1; D gene: TRBD2; V gene: TRBV7-2; CDR3 DNA: TGTGCCAGCAGCTCCCCTAGCGGGGGCCACAATGAGCAGTTCTTC; CDR3 protein: CASSSPSGGHNEQFF
clone size: .; J gene: TRBJ1-4; D gene: TRBD1; V gene: TRBV7-2; CDR3 DNA: TGTGCCAGCAGCCGTCAGGGACAGGGGAGCGAAAAACTGTTTTTT; CDR3 protein: CASSRQGQGSEKLFF
clone size: .; J gene: TRBJ2-3; D gene: .; V gene: TRBV19; CDR3 DNA: TGTGCCAGTAGTATACGGCGGGGAAGCACAGATACGCAGTATTTT; CDR3 protein: CASSIRRGSTDTQYF
clone size: .; J gene: TRBJ2-2; D gene: .; V gene: TRBV19; CDR3 DNA: TGTGCCAGTAGTGGGGTCAGCACCGGGGAGCTGTTTTTT; CDR3 protein: CASSGVSTGELFF
clone size: .; J gene: TRBJ1-1; D gene: .; V gene: TRBV29-1; CDR3 DNA: TGCAGCGGCGAGGGGGGCGAACATTCGAACACTGAAGCTTTCTTT; CDR3 protein: CSGEGGEHSNTEAFF
clone size: .; J gene: TRBJ1-1; D gene: .; V gene: TRBV6-5; CDR3 DNA: TGTGCCAGCAGTTACTCGAAATACACTGAAGCTTTCTTT; CDR3 protein: CASSYSKYTEAFF
clone size: .; J gene: TRBJ2-5; D gene: .; V gene: TRBV28; CDR3 DNA: TGTGCCAGCAGCCGCGGCGGGCAAGAGACCCAGTACTTC; CDR3 protein: CASSRGGQETQYF
clone size: .; J gene: TRBJ1-4; D gene: .; V gene: TRBV6-1; CDR3 DNA: TGTGCCAGCAGTGATCGGGGCCCTGGGGAAAAACTGTTTTTT; CDR3 protein: CASSDRGPGEKLFF
clone size: .; J gene: TRBJ2-1; D gene: TRBD2; V gene: TRBV5-4; CDR3 DNA: TGTGCCAGCAGCTTACTAGCGGGAGGTCAGGGTGAGCAGTTCTTC; CDR3 protein: CASSLLAGGQGEQFF
clone size: .; J gene: TRBJ2-7; D gene: TRBD2; V gene: TRBV7-9; CDR3 DNA: TGTGCCAGCAGCTTAGCTAGCGGGAGCTACGAGCAGTACTTC; CDR3 protein: CASSLASGSYEQYF
clone size: .; J gene: TRBJ2-2; D gene: .; V gene: TRBV30; CDR3 DNA: TGTGCCTGGAGAGGGGGGAGCAGGGAGACCGGGGAGCTGTTTTTT; CDR3 protein: CAWRGGSRETGELFF
clone size: .; J gene: TRBJ1-4; D gene: .; V gene: TRBV7-8; CDR3 DNA: TGTGCCAGCAGCACAGCAGGGGTTGGGGAAAAACTGTTTTTT; CDR3 protein: CASSTAGVGEKLFF
clone size: .; J gene: TRBJ1-5; D gene: .; V gene: TRBV27; CDR3 DNA: TGTGCCAGCAGTTTATTAGGCAATCAGCCCCAGCATTTT; CDR3 protein: CASSLLGNQPQHF
clone size: .; J gene: TRBJ2-7; D gene: .; V gene: TRBV19; CDR3 DNA: TGTGCCAGTAGCGGGGGTTACTACGAGCAGTACTTC; CDR3 protein: CASSGGYYEQYF
clone size: .; J gene: TRBJ1-5; D gene: .; V gene: TRBV5-1; CDR3 DNA: TGCGCCAGCAGCCTCGTTTCGGGCCAGCCCCAGCATTTT; CDR3 protein: CASSLVSGQPQHF
clone size: .; J gene: TRBJ1-2; D gene: .; V gene: TRBV19; CDR3 DNA: TGTGCCAGTAGTACCAACTATGGCTACACCTTC; CDR3 protein: CASSTNYGYTF